This TCR beta chain was captured in a study of blood T cell repertoires in COVID-19. In Cohort 3, a recovered donor had either two negative PCRs, clearance, or symptom resolution. Measured with immunoSEQ multiplex PCR; TCRdb has only the in-frame clones, and not every one. The profile shows around 310,000 clones, roughly 86% of them singletons. What was sequenced was PBMCs or T cells enriched from blood (not recorded which). This TCR was recovered from a woman aged 25-40 years who had recovered from COVID-19.

CDR3 loop: CAISANRATEAFF. The CDR3 DNA follows: TGTGCCATCAGTGCCAACCGAGCCACTGAAGCTTTCTTT. This chain joins TRBV10-3 and TRBJ1-1; no firm D call. The CDR3 totals 13 residues. Germline V gives CDR1 ENHRY, CDR2 SYGVKD. V was trimmed by 4 bases and J by 4 bases, leaving 10 bases between them.